The present T cell receptor beta chain was sequenced within a study of blood T cell repertoires in COVID-19. Looking at the study overall: Acute and convalescent COVID-19 samples came from the United States, Italy and Spain. The analysed material was cDNA or gDNA that came from T cells, B-cell-depleted T cells, or PBMCs.

Germline-derived CDR1 and CDR2 are SGHAT and FQNNGV. The CDR3 spans 14 residues. Trimming cost V 2 bases and J 8 bases, with 12 bases left between them. Original handling: Using reference gene primer amplification, nucleated cell counts were estimated. The method was immunoSEQ multiplex PCR; TCRdb's version includes in-frame clones alone and lacks a portion of them. D and trimming come from the DNA, and the V and J calls and clone size come from that table. The table includes 270,000 or so clones, roughly 89% detected once. The rearrangement uses TRBV11-2 and TRBJ2-2, with D perhaps matching TRBD2 (7 bases). This TCR came from a woman in her 30s with active or convalescent COVID-19. Sequencing used peripheral blood. The CDR3 DNA reads TGTGCCAGCAGCTTACCGGGGGGCCGTGGGGAGCTGTTTTTT. Encoded protein: CASSLPGGRGELFF.